The rows below give T cell receptor beta chains drawn from one sample of a study of control samples from healthy donors and cancer patients. TCRdb's copy holds only in-frame clones and misses some; the assay was immunoSEQ multiplex PCR. The data contain around 130,000 clones, about 88% of them singletons. Material: blood. Every receptor here comes from a man between 45 and 60 years old in good health. The CDR3 runs from the conserved cysteine through the conserved F or W. The D gene is left open where the match is weak. Only some rows state a clone size, as once, few, many or a class for expanded clones.

j_gene,v_gene,abundance,d_gene,CDR3nt,CDR3aa
TRBJ1-4,TRBV20-1,NA,NA,TGCAGTGCAAGTGGGGATTCGGATGAAAAACTGTTTTTT,CSASGDSDEKLFF
TRBJ2-1,TRBV27,NA,NA,TGTGCCAGCAGTTCTTTTAGCGGATCTCAGTTCTTC,CASSSFSGSQFF
TRBJ1-5,TRBV5-6,few,NA,TGTGCCAGCAGCTATTGGAAGTTCAATCAGCCCCAGCATTTT,CASSYWKFNQPQHF
TRBJ1-4,TRBV28,NA,NA,TGTGCCAGCAGTTTAAGTTCATGGGGACTGTTTTTT,CASSLSSWGLFF
TRBJ2-7,TRBV7-9,NA,TRBD1,TGTGCCAGCAGCTTATGGGGACAGTCCTACGAGCAGTACTTC,CASSLWGQSYEQYF
TRBJ2-2,TRBV10-2,NA,TRBD1,TGCGCCAGCAGCGGGGACAGACTTAACACCGGGGAGCTGTTTTTT,CASSGDRLNTGELFF
TRBJ1-5,TRBV28,NA,NA,TGTGCCAGCAGTTTATACCCCTCCGGAAGCAATCAGCCCCAGCATTTT,CASSLYPSGSNQPQHF
TRBJ1-1,TRBV19,NA,NA,TGTGCCAGTAGTACGTCGTACCTGGGGACTGAAGCTTTCTTT,CASSTSYLGTEAFF
TRBJ1-6,TRBV28,NA,NA,TGTGCCAGCAGTTTTCGGGGAGTTCAGTCACCCCTCCACTTT,CASSFRGVQSPLHF
TRBJ2-5,TRBV30,once,NA,TGTGCCCACTCACAGGGACCATCTCAAGAGACCCAGTACTTC,CAHSQGPSQETQYF
TRBJ2-1,TRBV10-1,NA,NA,TGCGCCAGCAGTGCTTGGCGGAACTCCTACAATGAGCAGTTCTTC,CASSAWRNSYNEQFF
TRBJ1-3,TRBV6-5,NA,TRBD1,TGTGCCAGCAGTTCGAAGGGGGCGGTAGGAAACACCATATATTTT,CASSSKGAVGNTIYF
TRBJ1-1,TRBV7-8,NA,TRBD1,TGTGCCAGCAGCTTAAGGACAGGGGCCACTGAAGCTTTCTTT,CASSLRTGATEAFF
TRBJ1-5,TRBV19,NA,NA,TGTGCCAGTAGTCAGGGGCCCAATCAGCCCCAGCATTTT,CASSQGPNQPQHF
TRBJ2-7,TRBV28,NA,NA,TGTGCCAGCAGTTCCTTCTGGACGGTGGGCTACGAGCAGTACTTC,CASSSFWTVGYEQYF
TRBJ1-2,TRBV9,NA,TRBD1,TGTGCCAGCAGCCCGCTGCAGGGGGCGGAGGGCTACACCTTC,CASSPLQGAEGYTF
TRBJ2-7,TRBV5-1,NA,NA,TGCGCCAGCAGCTTGGGACAGCAGCCTTACGAGCAGTACTTC,CASSLGQQPYEQYF
TRBJ1-4,TRBV7-9,NA,NA,TGTGCCAGCAGCCTACACCAACAAAATGAAAAACTGTTTTTT,CASSLHQQNEKLFF
TRBJ1-6,TRBV4-1,few,NA,TGCGCCAGCAGCCTAGGACAGAGCCAACCCCTCCACTTT,CASSLGQSQPLHF
TRBJ2-7,TRBV5-8,NA,NA,TGTGCCAGCAGCCGGAGGGGTAGACAGGAAGAATACGAGCAGTACTTC,CASSRRGRQEEYEQYF
TRBJ2-7,TRBV24-1,NA,TRBD1,TGTGCCACCAGTGATAACAGGGGGAATGTCTACGAGCAGTACTTC,CATSDNRGNVYEQYF
TRBJ2-7,TRBV12-3/TRBV12-4,NA,NA,TGTGCCAGCAGTCCCGACACTTACGAGCAGTACTTC,CASSPDTYEQYF
TRBJ1-1,TRBV2,NA,NA,TGTGCCAGCAGTATAGGGTTTATTTTGGAAGCTTTCTTT,CASSIGFILEAFF
TRBJ2-1,TRBV7-3,NA,NA,TGTGCCAGCAGAAGTCCAATCTCCTACAATGAGCAGTTCTTC,CASRSPISYNEQFF
TRBJ2-3,TRBV18,NA,TRBD2,TGTGCCAGCTCACCAACAGCGGGGAGTCCAGATACGCAGTATTTT,CASSPTAGSPDTQYF
TRBJ1-1,TRBV7-9,NA,TRBD1,TGTGCCAGCAGCTCGAGCTGGGGACAGGGAATCGGAGCTTTCTTT,CASSSSWGQGIGAFF
TRBJ1-4,TRBV4-2,NA,NA,TGTGCCAGCAGCCCGGAGGTTGTATTTAATGAAAAACTGTTTTTT,CASSPEVVFNEKLFF
TRBJ1-2,TRBV19,NA,NA,TGTGCCAGCCGAAGAGTTGGCGGCTACACCTTC,CASRRVGGYTF
TRBJ1-1,TRBV7-2,once,NA,TGTGCCAGCAGCCGACAGTTGAACACTGAAGCTTTCTTT,CASSRQLNTEAFF
TRBJ2-1,TRBV28,NA,TRBD1,TGTGCCAGCAGCCAGACAGGGGGCCGGATATATGAGCAGTTCTTC,CASSQTGGRIYEQFF
TRBJ1-5,TRBV27,NA,NA,TGTGCCAGCAGTTCCCGGGGAGGGAGGAATCAGCCCCAGCATTTT,CASSSRGGRNQPQHF
TRBJ2-1,TRBV24-1,NA,NA,TGTGCCGCCGGGAGCTCCTACAATGAGCAGTTCTTC,CAAGSSYNEQFF
TRBJ2-3,TRBV27,NA,TRBD2,TGTGCCAGCAGTTTATTGGCTAGCGGGGATCTATATTTT,CASSLLASGDLYF
TRBJ1-5,TRBV28,few,NA,TGTGCCTCCAATGGGCGGGAAGATAGCAATCAGCCCCAGCATTTT,CASNGREDSNQPQHF
TRBJ2-2,TRBV5-1,many,NA,TGCGCCAGCAGCGAATACGGGGCCGGGGAGCTGTTTTTT,CASSEYGAGELFF
TRBJ1-4,TRBV5-1,NA,NA,TGCGCCAGCAGGGCCCCGGGCAGGGGAGATAGCGAAAAACTGTTTTTT,CASRAPGRGDSEKLFF
TRBJ1-5,TRBV15,once,NA,TGTGCCACCAGCAGAGATCTTAGCAATCAGCCCCAGCATTTT,CATSRDLSNQPQHF
TRBJ1-4,TRBV7-2,NA,NA,TGTGCCAGCAGCGCGGGCCCGAGGAGACTGTTTTTT,CASSAGPRRLFF
TRBJ2-3,TRBV19,NA,NA,TGTGCCAGTAGTATAGATGCTAGCACAGATACGCAGTATTTT,CASSIDASTDTQYF
TRBJ2-1,TRBV3-1/TRBV3-2,once,NA,TGTGCCAGCAGCCAAGTCAGGGCCTACAATGAGCAGTTCTTC,CASSQVRAYNEQFF
TRBJ2-2,TRBV3-1/TRBV3-2,NA,TRBD1,TGTGCCAGCAGCCCTCACACCGGGACAGGGGTCACCGGGGAGCTGTTTTTT,CASSPHTGTGVTGELFF
TRBJ1-1,TRBV6-1,NA,NA,TGTGCCAGCAGTGACCTCTTCTGGGGGGAAATAGGGACTGAAGCTTTCTTT,CASSDLFWGEIGTEAFF
TRBJ2-1,TRBV6-2/TRBV6-3,NA,TRBD2,TGTGCCAGCAGCTTCCTAGCGGGGGGGCAGAATGAGCAGTTCTTC,CASSFLAGGQNEQFF
TRBJ1-1,TRBV18,NA,NA,TGTGCCAGCTCACGCTCTACAGGGTCGAACACTGAAGCTTTCTTT,CASSRSTGSNTEAFF
TRBJ2-7,TRBV28,NA,NA,TGTGCCAGCAGTTTAACGGCGGCGGGTTCCTACGAGCAGTACTTC,CASSLTAAGSYEQYF